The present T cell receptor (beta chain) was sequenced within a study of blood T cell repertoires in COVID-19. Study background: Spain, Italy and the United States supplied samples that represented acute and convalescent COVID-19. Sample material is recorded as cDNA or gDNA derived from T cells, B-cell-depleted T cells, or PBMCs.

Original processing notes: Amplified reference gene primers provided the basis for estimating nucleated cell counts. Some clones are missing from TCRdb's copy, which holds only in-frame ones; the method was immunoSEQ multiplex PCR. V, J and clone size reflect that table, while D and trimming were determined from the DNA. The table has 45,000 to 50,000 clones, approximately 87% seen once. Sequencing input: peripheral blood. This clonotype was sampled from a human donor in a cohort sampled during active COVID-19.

CDR3 amino acids: CASSDHGRGEKLFF. CDR3 sequence (DNA): TGTGCCAGCAGTGACCACGGCAGGGGTGAAAAACTGTTTTTT. The J gene is TRBJ1-4, the V gene TRBV6-1; TRBD1 might be the D (6 bases). Looked up from germline, CDR1 is MNHNS and CDR2 is SASEGT. The V and J ends lost 3 bases and 7 bases respectively, with 12 bases between them. The CDR3 covers 14 residues.